This is a list of T cell receptor beta chains from one sample in a study of T cell responses to AZD1222 COVID-19 vaccine. Sequencing was performed with immunoSEQ multiplex PCR; in TCRdb, only in-frame clones are kept and a portion is missing. This sample has 150,000 to 200,000 clones, with just over 90% found just once. The sequences come from peripheral blood, collected 28 days after the second AZD1222 dose. These receptors all come from an adult who received the AZD1222 COVID-19 vaccine. The CDR3 runs from the conserved cysteine through the conserved F or W. Fields, in order: clone size, D gene, J gene, V gene, CDR3 DNA, CDR3 protein. D genes are given only for firm matches. Expanded clones get a size class; other rows say once, few or many, or leave the size out.

clone size: NA; D gene: NA; J gene: TRBJ2-7; V gene: TRBV7-8; CDR3 DNA: TGTGCCAGCAGCCCAAACAACTACGAGCAGTACTTC; CDR3 protein: CASSPNNYEQYF
clone size: few; D gene: NA; J gene: TRBJ1-5; V gene: TRBV10-3; CDR3 DNA: TGTGCCATCAGAGAACAGGTAAATCAGCCCCAGCATTTT; CDR3 protein: CAIREQVNQPQHF
clone size: NA; D gene: NA; J gene: TRBJ2-5; V gene: TRBV6-2/TRBV6-3; CDR3 DNA: TGTGCCAGCAGTTACGACGCATCCTCAACCCAGTACTTC; CDR3 protein: CASSYDASSTQYF
clone size: NA; D gene: NA; J gene: TRBJ1-6; V gene: TRBV28; CDR3 DNA: TGTGCCAGCAGCTCAGCCTGGGGGGATGAAGGGGGAAATTCACCCCTCCACTTT; CDR3 protein: CASSSAWGDEGGNSPLHF
clone size: NA; D gene: TRBD2; J gene: TRBJ2-7; V gene: TRBV9; CDR3 DNA: TGTGCCAGCAGCAGAGGGAGCGGGAGAGGTGTAGACGAGCAGTACTTC; CDR3 protein: CASSRGSGRGVDEQYF
clone size: NA; D gene: NA; J gene: TRBJ2-7; V gene: TRBV5-5; CDR3 DNA: TGTGCCAGCAGCTTGGGGCTAGCGTTAAGCTCCTACGAGCAGTACTTC; CDR3 protein: CASSLGLALSSYEQYF
clone size: few; D gene: NA; J gene: TRBJ1-2; V gene: TRBV7-9; CDR3 DNA: TGTGCCAGCAGCTTAGCTGTCCGACAGTGGGGCTATGGCTACACCTTC; CDR3 protein: CASSLAVRQWGYGYTF
clone size: NA; D gene: NA; J gene: TRBJ2-3; V gene: TRBV18; CDR3 DNA: TGTGCCAGCTCACCAGCAGATACGCAGTATTTT; CDR3 protein: CASSPADTQYF
clone size: NA; D gene: NA; J gene: TRBJ1-2; V gene: TRBV28; CDR3 DNA: TGTGCCAGCAGTTTAAACCAAAACTATGGCTACACCTTC; CDR3 protein: CASSLNQNYGYTF
clone size: NA; D gene: NA; J gene: TRBJ2-2; V gene: TRBV19; CDR3 DNA: TGTGCCAGTACCCCCTTCGGAGCGTCGACCGGGGAGCTGTTTTTT; CDR3 protein: CASTPFGASTGELFF
clone size: NA; D gene: NA; J gene: TRBJ2-1; V gene: TRBV6-5; CDR3 DNA: TGTGCCAGCAGCCTACGGACCGGGGCGAACAATGAGCAGTTCTTC; CDR3 protein: CASSLRTGANNEQFF
clone size: NA; D gene: TRBD2; J gene: TRBJ2-3; V gene: TRBV6-2/TRBV6-3; CDR3 DNA: TGTGCCAGCAGTTACCCGGCTAGCGGGGATGGGGTCACAGATACGCAGTATTTT; CDR3 protein: CASSYPASGDGVTDTQYF
clone size: NA; D gene: NA; J gene: TRBJ2-6; V gene: TRBV27; CDR3 DNA: TGTGCCAGCAGTGAGGACTCTGGGGCCAACGTCCTGACTTTC; CDR3 protein: CASSEDSGANVLTF
clone size: once; D gene: NA; J gene: TRBJ1-1; V gene: TRBV30; CDR3 DNA: TGTGCCTGGAAGTGGGGCAACCCTGAAGCTTTCTTT; CDR3 protein: CAWKWGNPEAFF
clone size: NA; D gene: NA; J gene: TRBJ2-1; V gene: TRBV5-1; CDR3 DNA: TGCGCCAGCAGCTTGGATCTCAATGAGCAGTTCTTC; CDR3 protein: CASSLDLNEQFF
clone size: NA; D gene: NA; J gene: TRBJ1-1; V gene: TRBV11-2; CDR3 DNA: TGTGCCAGCAGCTACGGTCAGGAAGCTTTCTTT; CDR3 protein: CASSYGQEAFF